This is a list of T cell receptor beta chains from one sample in a study of T cell responses to AZD1222 COVID-19 vaccine. TCRdb's copy holds only in-frame clones and misses some; the assay was immunoSEQ multiplex PCR. The sample contains roughly 120,000 clones, around 84% of which appear only once. The sequencing used peripheral blood, collected 28 days after the second AZD1222 dose. The receptors derive from an adult who received the AZD1222 COVID-19 vaccine. Each CDR3 is given with its conserved first and last residue. D genes are given only for firm matches. Clone size is given for some rows only: seen once, a few or many times, or a class if the clone is expanded.

J	size	V	D	DNA	CDR3
TRBJ2-7	NA	TRBV28	NA	TGTGCCAGCAGTCTCATGGGGCGTAGCGAGCAGTACTTC	CASSLMGRSEQYF
TRBJ2-5	once	TRBV19	TRBD1	TGTGCCAGTAGTATCGCAGGGGGCCTAGAGACCCAGTACTTC	CASSIAGGLETQYF
TRBJ2-2	NA	TRBV5-5	NA	TGTGCCAGCAGCTGGATGACTGGGAACACCGGGGAGCTGTTTTTT	CASSWMTGNTGELFF
TRBJ2-1	NA	TRBV2	TRBD1	TGTGCCAGCAGGACAGGGGGTTCCTACAATGAGCAGTTCTTC	CASRTGGSYNEQFF
TRBJ2-1	NA	TRBV4-1	TRBD1	TGCGCCAGCAGCGGAAGCCCAAGGACAGGGGGTTACAATGAGCAGTTCTTC	CASSGSPRTGGYNEQFF
TRBJ1-2	NA	TRBV7-2	TRBD1	TGTGCCAGCAGCTACGGACAGGGCTCCTATGGCTACACCTTC	CASSYGQGSYGYTF
TRBJ1-4	NA	TRBV11-2	NA	TGTGCCAGCAGCTTTAACAGGGCGGATGAAAAACTGTTTTTT	CASSFNRADEKLFF
TRBJ1-5	NA	TRBV6-5	NA	TGTGCCAGCAGTTTGAGACAGGGCAATCAGCCCCAGCATTTT	CASSLRQGNQPQHF
TRBJ1-4	NA	TRBV3-1/TRBV3-2	NA	TGTGCCAGCAGCCAAGACAGCATAGTCGAAAAACTGTTTTTT	CASSQDSIVEKLFF
TRBJ1-6	NA	TRBV18	TRBD1	TGTGCCAGCTCGGAACAGGGGGTCGGGTTACGGAATTCACCCCTCCACTTT	CASSEQGVGLRNSPLHF
TRBJ2-7	NA	TRBV19	NA	TGTGCCCAGGGGCTAGCTGGCTACGAGCAGTACTTC	CAQGLAGYEQYF
TRBJ1-1	NA	TRBV19	TRBD1	TGTGCCAGTAGTCTCGGACAGGGGAACACTGAAGCTTTCTTT	CASSLGQGNTEAFF
TRBJ1-1	NA	TRBV3-1/TRBV3-2	NA	TGTGCCAGCAGCCAAGTCCTGGCAAACACTGAAGCTTTCTTT	CASSQVLANTEAFF
TRBJ2-7	NA	TRBV4-2	TRBD2	TGTGCCAGCAGCCGCACCCGGACCGGACTAGCGGGATTCTCCTACGAGCAGTACTTC	CASSRTRTGLAGFSYEQYF
TRBJ2-7	many	TRBV5-4	TRBD1	TGTGCCAGCAGCGGAAACAGGGGAATGGGCGACGAGCAGTACTTC	CASSGNRGMGDEQYF
TRBJ1-4	few	TRBV5-8	TRBD1	TGTGCCAGCAGCTCCCAGGGGGTTGAAAAACTGTTTTTT	CASSSQGVEKLFF
TRBJ2-3	NA	TRBV5-5	TRBD1	TGTGCCAGCAGCCCCGGGACAGGGTCTAGCACAGATACGCAGTATTTT	CASSPGTGSSTDTQYF
TRBJ2-3	few	TRBV5-4	TRBD1	TGTGCCAGCAGCCCGTTGACAGGGAGTTTCACAGATACGCAGTATTTT	CASSPLTGSFTDTQYF
TRBJ1-6	once	TRBV29-1	NA	TGCAGCTTGCCTTCGGACAGCCAGAGAGGAATTTGGCCCCTCCACTTT	CSLPSDSQRGIWPLHF
TRBJ1-2	NA	TRBV7-8	NA	TGTGCCAGCAGCTTATTGATGGAATATGGCTACACCTTC	CASSLLMEYGYTF
TRBJ1-4	NA	TRBV14	NA	TGTGCCAGCAGTGGCCGGACAAGCCCTGAAAAACTGTTTTTT	CASSGRTSPEKLFF
TRBJ2-2	NA	TRBV11-2	NA	TGTGCCAGCAGCTCCATAAGGCTCGGGGCCGGGGAGCTGTTTTTT	CASSSIRLGAGELFF
TRBJ1-1	NA	TRBV19	NA	TGTGCCAGTAGTCCCCCCCATAACACTGAAGCTTTCTTT	CASSPPHNTEAFF
TRBJ1-2	NA	TRBV6-5	TRBD1	TGTGCCAGCAGACGACAGGGGGCTAGGGGCTACACCTTC	CASRRQGARGYTF
TRBJ2-5	NA	TRBV7-9	NA	TGTGCCAGCAGCTTAGATGGGAAGACCCAGTACTTC	CASSLDGKTQYF
TRBJ2-1	NA	TRBV15	TRBD2	TGTGCCACCAGCAGGGACCTAGCGGGAGTGCGTGAGCAGTTCTTC	CATSRDLAGVREQFF
TRBJ1-1	NA	TRBV9	NA	TGTGCCAGCAGCGCCCGATTAAGAGGTGTCCCTGAAGCTTTCTTT	CASSARLRGVPEAFF
TRBJ2-7	NA	TRBV27	TRBD2	TGTGCCAGCAAACCCCGGCGGGAGTACGAGCAGTACTTC	CASKPRREYEQYF
TRBJ2-5	NA	TRBV13	TRBD1	TGTGCCAGCAGCTTAGTAGGGACAGGGGGAGAGACCCAGTACTTC	CASSLVGTGGETQYF
TRBJ1-6	NA	TRBV7-9	NA	TGTGCCAGCAGCTTAGACGCCGATTCACCCCTCCACTTT	CASSLDADSPLHF
TRBJ1-2	few	TRBV3-1/TRBV3-2	NA	TGTGCCAGCAGCCAAGATGAAGGGCAGCTCTATGGCTACACCTTC	CASSQDEGQLYGYTF